A single sample is the source of the 3 T cell receptor beta chains below, sequenced in a study of shared clonotypes between healthy human individuals. Assay used: immunoSEQ multiplex PCR; TCRdb lists only in-frame clones, some missing. Here the sample spans around 940,000 clones, about three quarters being singletons. The sample was memory CD4+ T cells sorted from blood. The subset here: CD45RA-negative fraction. All receptors derive from a man younger than 35 in good health.

V gene TRBV6-1 combines with J gene TRBJ2-5; 10 bases are shared with TRBD1. The germline V gene encodes CDR1 MNHNS and CDR2 SASEGT. The CDR3 extends over 15 amino acids. The J segment lost 5 bases and the V segment lost 5 bases, leaving 8 bases of the junction unmatched. As DNA, the CDR3 is TGTGCCAGCAGTATCTCGACAGGGGGCGGTGAGACCCAGTACTTC. Translating it yields CASSISTGGGETQYF.

The chain recombines TRBV6-5 with TRBJ1-2; D possibly corresponds to TRBD1 (6 bases). Germline V lookup: CDR1 MNHEY, CDR2 SVGAGI. Trimming took 2 bases from V and 8 from J, leaving 15 bases between them. The CDR3 totals 14 residues. This CDR3 reads CASSYEGGRRGYTF. The CDR3 nucleotides are TGTGCCAGCAGTTACGAAGGGGGGCGCCGGGGCTACACCTTC.

The chain employs TRBV6-5 and TRBJ1-3, with D hard to call. Germline CDR1 is MNHEY and CDR2 is SVGAGI. V was cut by 0 bases and J by 8 bases, with 14 bases left in between. The CDR3 spans 15 residues. CDR3 protein: CASSYSGGTRDTIYF. The CDR3 DNA sequence: TGTGCCAGCAGTTACTCGGGCGGCACTCGGGACACCATATATTTT.